This TCR beta chain emerged from a study of blood T cell repertoires in COVID-19. Study-level information: The samples span acute and convalescent COVID-19 from the United States, Italy and Spain. PBMCs, B-cell-depleted T cells, or T cells were the source of the cDNA or gDNA that made up the material.

The assay was immunoSEQ multiplex PCR, and TCRdb's table has in-frame clones only and misses some. Altogether 150,000 to 200,000 clones are present, roughly 86% being singletons, with the ten largest covering roughly 1.4%. The CDR3 is made up of 13 amino acids. Germline V CDR1 and CDR2: SGHAT, FQNNGV. Trimming left V 7 bases short and J 0 bases short, with 4 bases between. This TCR was recovered from a woman aged 45-59 years with acute or convalescent COVID-19. The chain links TRBV11-2 to TRBJ2-6, with D uncertain. The sample consisted of peripheral blood. The CDR3 sequence: CASTRSGANVLTF. The CDR3 DNA is TGTGCCAGCACTCGCTCTGGGGCCAACGTCCTGACTTTC.